What follows are 14 T cell receptor beta chains derived from one specimen sequenced in a study of T cells in narcolepsy. Repertoires were generated with immunoSEQ multiplex PCR, while TCRdb's copy carries only in-frame clones and drops some. The sample lists roughly 32,000 clones, 82% occurring once. Sample: CD45RA- memory CD4+ T cells from PBMCs. The receptors were gathered from a human donor with narcolepsy.

The J gene is TRBJ2-3, the V gene TRBV6-1; 7 bases map to TRBD1. CDR1 is MNHNS, CDR2 SASEGT, per germline. There are 14 residues in the CDR3. V lost 5 bases and J lost 5; bases outside the gene matches: 7. CDR3 sequence: CASSNRGRVDTQYF. The CDR3 DNA follows: TGTGCCAGCAGTAACAGGGGTAGGGTAGATACGCAGTATTTT.

The chain is built from TRBV11-2 and TRBJ2-1, with 9 positions matching TRBD1. CDR1 and CDR2 from the germline V gene are SGHAT and FQNNGV. V shed 0 bases and J 8 bases; nucleotides not matched to a gene: 2. This CDR3 has 14 amino acids. The DNA for the CDR3 is TGTGCCAGCAGCTTAGATTGGGACAGGGATGAGCAGTTCTTC. Its protein product is CASSLDWDRDEQFF.

This chain links TRBV5-4 with TRBJ1-1; a weak D match, TRBD1 (5 bases). This CDR3 contains 13 residues. Germline V gene lookup returns CDR1 SGHNT and CDR2 YYREEE (reference sequence). The V end lost 4 bases, the J end lost 4 bases, and 11 bases lay between the germline ends. This CDR3 reads CASSPPGSTEAFF. CDR3 sequence (DNA): TGTGCCAGCAGCCCCCCAGGGTCCACTGAAGCTTTCTTT.

The chain is built from TRBV19 and TRBJ2-1; possible D gene TRBD2, 5 bases. This CDR3 contains 14 residues. The V gene lost 3 bases and the J gene lost 12 bases, with 18 bases spanning the gap. Per germline, CDR1 LNHDA and CDR2 SQIVND (reference sequence). In DNA, the CDR3 is TGTGCCAGTAGTATCTTTTTGGACTCTTCGCGGCAGTTCTTC. Translated: CASSIFLDSSRQFF.

The chain uses TRBV7-9 and TRBJ2-3; 8 nucleotides match TRBD1. J gave up 0 bases and V 4 bases, and 6 bases lay outside the gene matches. The germline CDR1 and CDR2 sequences are SEHNR and FQNEAQ (reference sequence). The CDR3 totals 16 residues. Here the CDR3 reads CASSYDRGGSTDTQYF. CDR3 DNA sequence: TGTGCCAGCAGCTATGACAGGGGCGGGAGCACAGATACGCAGTATTTT.

The J gene is TRBJ2-1, the V gene TRBV29-1; 7 bases line up with TRBD1. The germline V gene encodes CDR1 SQVTM and CDR2 ANQGSEA. The CDR3 spans 14 residues. Trimming took 0 bases from V and 9 from J; bases not matched to a gene: 8. Written as DNA, the CDR3 is TGCAGCGTTGAAGATGGGGGCAGGGGGATTGAGCAGTTCTTC. Amino acids: CSVEDGGRGIEQFF.

The CDR3, as DNA: TGTGCCAGCAGCTCCGGACAGGGGGAAAAACTGTTTTTT. Amino acid sequence: CASSSGQGEKLFF. This rearrangement joins TRBV7-6 to TRBJ1-4; 9 bases align to TRBD1. The CDR3 extends over 13 amino acids. In germline, CDR1 is SGHVS, CDR2 FNYEAQ. Trimming cost V 4 bases and J 8 bases; bases outside gene matches: 2.

A few counts support this clone. The chain links TRBV6-1 to TRBJ1-1, with TRBD1 as a possible D gene (5 bases). The germline gives CDR1 MNHNS, CDR2 SASEGT. V was clipped by 11 bases and J by 1 base, with 11 bases between them. The CDR3 has 12 residues. DNA of the CDR3: TGTGCCGGGGCGGAGGGGAACACTGAAGCTTTCTTT. It yields the protein CAGAEGNTEAFF.

The chain has TRBV30 and TRBJ1-4; 9 bases fit TRBD1. Germline V gene sequence: CDR1 GTSNPN, CDR2 SVGIG (reference sequence). With 3 bases clipped from V and 8 bases from J, the junction kept 13 bases outside the gene matches. The CDR3 length is 16 residues. The CDR3 region has the DNA TGTGCCTGGAGCCACGGGTCCCTAGGACAGGGGGAAAAACTGTTTTTT. Protein sequence: CAWSHGSLGQGEKLFF.

This chain uses TRBV28 with TRBJ1-1, with D maybe TRBD1 (6 bases). The CDR3 consists of 16 residues. Trimming stripped 5 bases from V and 5 bases from J, with 21 bases between. Germline CDR1 and CDR2: MDHEN and SYDVKM. CDR3 nucleotide sequence: TGTGCCAGCAGTCCCGGGATCCTAAAAGGGGGGACTGAAGCTTTCTTT. It translates to CASSPGILKGGTEAFF.

The chain joins TRBV25-1 to TRBJ1-3; unclear D gene. This CDR3 has 14 amino acids. The V gene lost 2 bases and the J gene lost 2 bases, with 7 bases spanning the gap. Per germline, CDR1 MGHDK and CDR2 SYGVNS. The CDR3 here is CASSEERTGNTIYF. CDR3 DNA sequence: TGTGCCAGCAGTGAAGAAAGGACTGGAAACACCATATATTTT.

The chain is built from TRBV4-1 and TRBJ1-4; D is ambiguous. The V end was cut by 2 bases, the J end by 4 bases, with 26 bases between. Germline CDR1 MGHRA, CDR2 YSYEKL. This CDR3 region has 20 residues. This CDR3 reads CASSQKNLGRPLRDNEKLFF. As DNA, the CDR3 is TGCGCCAGCAGCCAAAAAAACTTAGGACGGCCGTTGAGGGATAATGAAAAACTGTTTTTT.

The V gene is TRBV29-1, the J gene TRBJ1-2; TRBD1 agrees at 7 bases. Germline CDR1 SQVTM, CDR2 ANQGSEA. The CDR3 spans 11 residues. Unmatched junction bases numbered 4, after V lost 6 bases and J lost 6 bases. Here the CDR3 reads CSVPQGNGYTF. The CDR3 nucleotides are TGCAGCGTACCACAGGGGAATGGCTACACCTTC.

The J gene is TRBJ2-3, the V gene TRBV10-2, with TRBD2 identical over 12 bases. V lost 6 bases and J lost 6; bases outside the gene matches: 19. Germline V lookup: CDR1 WSHSY, CDR2 SAAADI. The CDR3 sequence is 19 residues long. CDR3 sequence reads: CASSPNLAGGPSSVDTQYF. The CDR3 region has the DNA TGCGCCAGCAGCCCAAACCTAGCGGGAGGGCCATCAAGCGTCGATACGCAGTATTTT.